The sequence of this TCR beta chain was determined in a study of vaccination effects on CD4 cells after COVID-19. Background on the study: Samples that were drawn after vaccination came a median of 72 days after the second dose. Broader study findings: There was marked clonal contraction among infection- and vaccine-induced clones late after vaccination.

CDR3 size: 15 residues. Trimming removed 6 bases from V and 2 bases from J; junction bases left unmatched: 8. Looked up from germline, CDR1 is MNHEY and CDR2 is SVGAGI. Culture lasted about ten days before CD4+ T cell isolation. Each person got two doses of an mRNA SARS-CoV-2 vaccine, BNT162b2 or mRNA-1273. Among the vaccine recipients, none had a prior SARS-CoV-2 infection, and nucleocapsid antibodies were negative. Fresh IL-2-containing medium replaced half the medium on days 3 and 7. Data came from immunoSEQ multiplex PCR; TCRdb stores just in-frame clones and leaves some out. This sample has more than 55,000 clones, with 78% found just once. Remarks on this clone: The antigen remains undetermined.

Specimen: CD4+ T cells from PBMCs cultured without peptide, collected after COVID-19 vaccination. This TCR was recovered from a human donor who received a COVID-19 vaccine. The rearrangement links TRBV6-5 to TRBJ2-7, with TRBD2 matching over 9 bases. For the CDR3, the DNA is TGTGCCAGCAGGGTAGAAAGCGGGAGGACCTACGAGCAGTACTTC. It translates to CASRVESGRTYEQYF.